The 22 T cell receptor beta chains in this list originate from one sample, sequenced in a study of early T cells in non-severe SARS-CoV-2 infection. One entry per CDR3 protein, called by TCRdb with MiXCR from the 5' RACE reads. The table has roughly 51,000 distinct CDR3 sequences, 5.5% to 8% seen once. Sequenced material: whole blood, taken at baseline. The receptors stem from an adult who was a healthcare worker with PCR-confirmed SARS-CoV-2 infection or an uninfected control (not recorded which).

The chain recombines TRBV6-1 with TRBJ1-4; D unclear. The CDR3 spans 14 residues. V lost 7 bases and J lost 0, with 9 bases in between. The germline V gene encodes CDR1 MNHNS and CDR2 SASEGT. The CDR3 here is CASTPAATNEKLFF. CDR3 in DNA: TGTGCCAGCACCCCGGCAGCAACTAATGAAAAACTGTTTTTT.

This clonotype was counted at least ten times. The chain couples TRBV28 to TRBJ1-2; 9 bases agree with TRBD1. Per the germline V gene, CDR1 is MDHEN and CDR2 is SYDVKM. V lost 5 bases to trimming and J lost 8 bases; unmatched junction nucleotides: 6. The CDR3 contains 13 residues. CDR3 nucleotide sequence: TGTGCCAGCAGTAACAGGGGGCGCTTGGGCTACACCTTC. It is translated as CASSNRGRLGYTF.

This clonotype was counted many times. The chain joins TRBV7-2 to TRBJ2-5; 7 bases align to TRBD1. CDR3 length equals 13 residues. CDR1 is SGHTA and CDR2 is FQGNSA in the germline V gene. The junction had 1 base not matched to a gene; V was cut back by 4 bases and J by 2 bases. As DNA, the CDR3 is TGTGCCAGCAGCTGGGACAGACAAGAGACCCAGTACTTC. Amino acid sequence: CASSWDRQETQYF.

This clonotype was counted many times. The V call is TRBV20-1, the J call TRBJ2-1, with D possibly matching TRBD2 (5 bases). The germline gives CDR1 DFQATT, CDR2 SNEGSKA (reference sequence). CDR3 length: 13 amino acids. Trimming took off 0 bases at V and 3 bases at J, with 6 bases between the two ends. This CDR3 is CSARDAGYNEQFF. The CDR3 nucleotides read TGCAGTGCTAGAGACGCGGGCTACAATGAGCAGTTCTTC.

This clonotype showed up just a few times. V usage is TRBV19 and J usage is TRBJ2-4; D perhaps matches TRBD1 (6 bases). Germline-derived CDR1 and CDR2 are LNHDA and SQIVND (reference sequence). V was pared by 6 bases and J by 1 base, with 10 bases between. This CDR3 has 14 residues. CDR3 DNA sequence: TGTGCCAGTAGCTTCCAGGGGGCCAAAAACATTCAGTACTTC. It translates to CASSFQGAKNIQYF.

This clonotype was observed a handful of times. The junction departs from germline at one end; a sequencing error may be responsible. The chain combines TRBV7-2 with TRBJ2-7; D remains unclear. Germline lookup yields CDR1 SGHTA and CDR2 FQGNSA. The CDR3 has 12 residues. The CDR3 bases are TGTGCCAGCAGCTTATTGTGCACGCCCTGGGACTTC. Translated: CASSLLCTPWDF. Based on the CDR3 plus reference TRBV7-2 and TRBJ2-7, the full variable domain is GAGVSQSPSNKVTEKGKDVELRCDPISGHTALYWYRQSLGQGLEFLIYFQGNSAPDKSGLPSDRFSAERTGGSVSTLTIQRTQQEDSAVYLCASSLLCTPWDFGPGTRLTVT.

This clonotype was picked up many times. This chain uses TRBV18 with TRBJ2-1; TRBD2 matches at 10 bases. CDR3 length: 14 residues. Per the germline V gene, CDR1 is KGHSH and CDR2 is LQKENI. V was clipped by 3 bases and J by 7 bases; unmatched bases: 3. In DNA form, the CDR3 reads TGTGCCAGCTCACCCCAGGGACTAGCGAATGAGCAGTTCTTC. This codes for CASSPQGLANEQFF.

This clonotype showed up many times. The rearrangement links TRBV7-6 to TRBJ1-3; D uncertain. Germline lookup yields CDR1 SGHVS and CDR2 FNYEAQ. The CDR3 sequence is 17 residues long. V was shortened by 2 bases and J by 1 base, with 15 bases between the two germline ends. CDR3 nucleotides: TGTGCCAGCAGCTTACGTCGGCTTCCAATTTCTGGAAACACCATATATTTT. Translation: CASSLRRLPISGNTIYF.

This clonotype was counted ten times or more. The chain employs TRBV5-5 and TRBJ2-1, with TRBD2 matching over 8 bases. The germline V gene has CDR1 SGHKS and CDR2 YYEKEE (reference sequence). This CDR3 has 16 amino acids. Losses at the gene ends were 0 bases for V and 6 bases for J; bases not matched to a gene: 8. CDR3 DNA: TGTGCCAGCAGCTTGGCCGGGGGGGCGTTTAGCAATGAGCAGTTCTTC. It is translated as CASSLAGGAFSNEQFF.

As concerns this clonotype: This may stem from a read error, because a much larger clone lies one nucleotide away. The V and J genes are TRBV20-1 and TRBJ2-1, with 9 bases identical to TRBD2. CDR3 length: 17 residues. The germline gives CDR1 DFQATT, CDR2 SNEGSKA (reference sequence). The CDR3 DNA reads TGCAGTGCTAGTGTGGTAGCGGGGGAGAGCTCCTACAATGACCAGTTCTTC. Residues: CSASVVAGESSYNDQFF.

This clonotype has at least ten counts. CDR3 amino acids: CSVEDLTRGNYGYTF. The CDR3 coding sequence is TGCAGCGTTGAAGATCTTACTCGAGGAAACTATGGCTACACCTTC. The rearrangement links TRBV29-1 to TRBJ1-2; D is unresolved. This CDR3 contains 15 residues. V dropped 0 bases and J dropped 2 bases, with 13 bases sitting between them. CDR1 and CDR2 from the germline V gene are SQVTM and ANQGSEA.

This clonotype was seen many times. The V and J genes are TRBV20-1 and TRBJ2-1; 8 bases fit TRBD2. The CDR3 runs to 14 residues. Germline-derived CDR1 and CDR2 are DFQATT and SNEGSKA (reference sequence). Germline trimming cut 1 base from V and 10 bases from J; bases unmatched to any gene: 9. This CDR3 reads CSARAGGGPQEQFF. The CDR3 bases are TGCAGTGCTAGAGCCGGCGGGGGGCCCCAAGAGCAGTTCTTC.

In this sample, this clonotype turned up many times. The V gene is TRBV7-8, the J gene TRBJ2-2, with D perhaps TRBD1 (5 bases). CDR1 SGHVS and CDR2 FQNEAQ come from the germline V gene. Trimming removed 5 bases from V and 4 bases from J, with 14 bases in between. This CDR3 has 15 residues. The CDR3 nucleotides are TGTGCCAGCAGCGCAATCCAGGGCCCCACCGGGGAGCTGTTTTTT. It yields the protein CASSAIQGPTGELFF.

This clonotype was recorded many times. The chain uses TRBV11-3 and TRBJ1-3; D uncertain. The CDR3 has 15 amino acids. Germline CDR1 and CDR2: SGHNT and YENEEA. V lost 6 bases to trimming and J lost 0 bases, with 12 bases between them. CDR3 nucleotide sequence: TGTGCCAGCAGTGCGGGTACAAGCTCTGGAAACACCATATATTTT. Protein product: CASSAGTSSGNTIYF.

This chain joins TRBV15 and TRBJ2-5; TRBD2 matches 9 bases. The CDR3 spans 17 residues. CDR1 and CDR2 from the germline V gene are LNHNV and YYDKDF (reference sequence). J gave up 3 bases and V 0 bases, and 8 bases lay outside the gene matches. CDR3 DNA: TGTGCCACCAGCAGAGATTTTGGGACTAGCACGGAAGAGACCCAGTACTTC. Residues: CATSRDFGTSTEETQYF.

This chain uses TRBV3-1 with TRBJ2-7; D is unclear. V shed 3 bases and J shed 0 bases, with 9 bases lying between them. The CDR3 extends over 14 amino acids. Germline V gives CDR1 LGHDT, CDR2 YNNKEL (reference sequence). The CDR3 nucleotides read TGTGCCAGCAGCCAGTCAGTAGCCTCCTACGAGCAGTACTTC. It encodes CASSQSVASYEQYF.

This clonotype was recorded many times. This chain connects TRBV3-1 to TRBJ2-1; D is ambiguous. This CDR3 contains 12 residues. Germline V gives CDR1 LGHDT, CDR2 YNNKEL (reference sequence). V gave up 4 bases and J gave up 6 bases, with 7 bases separating them. CDR3 sequence: CASSPGLNEQFF. The CDR3 coding sequence is TGTGCCAGCAGCCCCGGCCTCAATGAGCAGTTCTTC.

This rearrangement joins TRBV6-6 to TRBJ1-1, with 10 bases lining up with TRBD1. The CDR3 length is 18 residues. V was clipped by 8 bases and J by 0 bases; unmatched bases: 15. CDR1 and CDR2 from the germline V gene are MNHNY and SVGAGI (reference sequence). The CDR3 DNA reads TGTGCCAGCCTAAAAAATCCGGGACAGGGGACCATGAACACTGAAGCTTTCTTT. It specifies CASLKNPGQGTMNTEAFF.

This clonotype was counted ten times or more. The J gene is TRBJ1-4, the V gene TRBV6-2 or TRBV6-3; D is unresolved. The CDR3 length is 11 residues. Germline CDR1 and CDR2: MNHEY and SVGEGT. V shed 3 bases and J shed 13 bases, with 9 bases lying between them. The CDR3 is CASSYRRGLFF. For the CDR3, the DNA is TGTGCCAGCAGTTATCGGCGCGGACTGTTTTTT.

This clonotype was seen more than once but under ten times. The genes are TRBV10-3 and TRBJ1-2, with a possible D match to TRBD1 (6 bases). V was trimmed by 5 bases and J by 8 bases, leaving 21 bases between them. The germline V gene has CDR1 ENHRY and CDR2 SYGVKD. The CDR3 covers 15 residues. The CDR3 region is CAISLSTGGSGGYTF. The DNA for the CDR3 is TGTGCCATCAGTCTCTCGACAGGCGGATCGGGGGGCTACACCTTC.

This clonotype was recorded at least ten times. The gene calls are TRBV5-5 and TRBJ1-1, with 7 bases lining up with TRBD1. The ends lost 1 base at V and 0 bases at J; junction bases unmatched: 9. This CDR3 region has 17 residues. Germline V lookup: CDR1 SGHKS, CDR2 YYEKEE (reference sequence). The CDR3 sequence: CASSLRGQSIMNTEAFF. The CDR3 DNA is TGTGCCAGCAGCTTGAGGGGACAGTCGATTATGAACACTGAAGCTTTCTTT. The full variable domain, its missing parts supplied by reference TRBV5-5 and TRBJ1-1, is DAGVTQSPTHLIKTRGQQVTLRCSPISGHKSVSWYQQVLGQGPQFIFQYYEKEERGRGNFPDRFSARQFPNYSSELNVNALLLGDSALYLCASSLRGQSIMNTEAFFGQGTRLTVV.

The gene calls are TRBV20-1 and TRBJ2-7, with unresolved D. The CDR3 totals 15 residues. The germline gives CDR1 DFQATT, CDR2 SNEGSKA (reference sequence). With 3 bases removed from V and 0 bases from J, the gap between germline ends came to 15 bases. The CDR3 DNA follows: TGCAGTGCTAGGGGTGGTCAAGGCCCCTCCTACGAGCAGTACTTC. Encoded protein: CSARGGQGPSYEQYF.